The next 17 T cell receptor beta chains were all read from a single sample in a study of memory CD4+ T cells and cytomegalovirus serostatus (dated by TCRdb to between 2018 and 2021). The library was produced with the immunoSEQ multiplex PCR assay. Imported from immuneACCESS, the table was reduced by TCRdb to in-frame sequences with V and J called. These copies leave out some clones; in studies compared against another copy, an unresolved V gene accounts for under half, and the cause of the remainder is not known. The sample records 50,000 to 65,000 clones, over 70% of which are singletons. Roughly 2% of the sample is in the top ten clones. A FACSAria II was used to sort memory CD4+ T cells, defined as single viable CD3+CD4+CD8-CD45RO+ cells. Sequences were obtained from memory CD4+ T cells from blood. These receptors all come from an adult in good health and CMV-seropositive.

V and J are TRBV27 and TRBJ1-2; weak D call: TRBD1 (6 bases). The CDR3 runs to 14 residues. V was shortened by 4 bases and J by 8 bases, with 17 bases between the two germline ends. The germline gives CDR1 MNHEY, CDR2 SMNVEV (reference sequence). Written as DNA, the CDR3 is TGTGCCAGCAGTTCGAACAGGGCATCGACGGGCTACACCTTC. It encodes CASSSNRASTGYTF.

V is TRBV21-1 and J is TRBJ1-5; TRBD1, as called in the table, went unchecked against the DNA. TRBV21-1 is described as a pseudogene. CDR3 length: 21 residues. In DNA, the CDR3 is TGTGCCAGCAGCAAAAAATGCCGGGGAAGGGGGTGCCTTTATTGCAATCAGCCCCAGCATTTT. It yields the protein CASSKKCRGRGCLYCNQPQHF.

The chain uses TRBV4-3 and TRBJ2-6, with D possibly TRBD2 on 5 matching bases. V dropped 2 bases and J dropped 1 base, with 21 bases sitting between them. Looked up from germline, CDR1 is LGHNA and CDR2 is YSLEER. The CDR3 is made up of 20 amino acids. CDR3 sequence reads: CASSQYWRGRGGSGANVLTF. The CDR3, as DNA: TGCGCCAGCAGCCAATATTGGCGAGGGCGCGGTGGTTCTGGGGCCAACGTCCTGACTTTC.

CDR3 loop: CASSLALAGGKDTQYF. CDR3 coding DNA: TGCGCCAGCAGCTTGGCTCTAGCGGGTGGCAAGGATACGCAGTATTTT. The genes are TRBV5-1 and TRBJ2-3; 8 bases fit TRBD2. The CDR3 has 16 residues. The junction had 9 bases not matched to a gene; V was cut back by 0 bases and J by 6 bases. Germline V gene lookup returns CDR1 SGHRS and CDR2 YFSETQ. The whole variable domain, remainder taken from reference TRBV5-1 and TRBJ2-3, is KAGVTQTPRYLIKTRGQQVTLSCSPISGHRSVSWYQQTPGQGLQFLFEYFSETQRNKGNFPGRFSGRQFSNSRSEMNVSTLELGDSALYLCASSLALAGGKDTQYFGPGTRLTVL.

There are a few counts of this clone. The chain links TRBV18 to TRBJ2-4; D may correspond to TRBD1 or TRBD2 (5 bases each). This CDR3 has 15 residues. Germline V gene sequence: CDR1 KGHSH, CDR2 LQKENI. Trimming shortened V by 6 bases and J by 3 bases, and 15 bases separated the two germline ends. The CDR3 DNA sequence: TGTGCCAGCTCCACAGCGTCTGGGGGCAAAAACATTCAGTACTTC. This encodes CASSTASGGKNIQYF.

CDR3 nucleotides: TGTGCCAGTAATGACAGAGTTTTATATAGCAATCAGCCCCAGCATTTT. Translation: CASNDRVLYSNQPQHF. V gene TRBV19 combines with J gene TRBJ1-5, with a weak D call TRBD1 (5 bases). Germline V gene sequence: CDR1 LNHDA, CDR2 SQIVND (reference sequence). The V gene lost 7 bases and the J gene lost 0 bases, with 16 bases spanning the gap. The CDR3 is 16 residues long.

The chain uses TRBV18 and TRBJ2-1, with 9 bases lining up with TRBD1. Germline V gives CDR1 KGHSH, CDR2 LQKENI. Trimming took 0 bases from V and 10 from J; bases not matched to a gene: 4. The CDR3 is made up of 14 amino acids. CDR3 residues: CASSPPGTGSEQFF. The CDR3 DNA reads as TGTGCCAGCTCACCACCAGGGACAGGGAGCGAGCAGTTCTTC.

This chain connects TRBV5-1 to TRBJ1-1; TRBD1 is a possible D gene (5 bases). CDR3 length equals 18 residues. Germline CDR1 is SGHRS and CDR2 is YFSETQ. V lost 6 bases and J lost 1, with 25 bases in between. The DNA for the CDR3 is TGCGCCAGCAACGACGCGGGGCAGGAGGGGATTTGGAACACTGAAGCTTTCTTT. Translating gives CASNDAGQEGIWNTEAFF.

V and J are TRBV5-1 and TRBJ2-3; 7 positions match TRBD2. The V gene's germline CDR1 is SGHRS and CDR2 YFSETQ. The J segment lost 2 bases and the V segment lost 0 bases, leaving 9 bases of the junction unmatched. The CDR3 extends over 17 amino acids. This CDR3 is CASSLGWSSGTTDTQYF. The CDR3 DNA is TGCGCCAGCAGCTTGGGTTGGTCTAGCGGAACCACAGATACGCAGTATTTT.

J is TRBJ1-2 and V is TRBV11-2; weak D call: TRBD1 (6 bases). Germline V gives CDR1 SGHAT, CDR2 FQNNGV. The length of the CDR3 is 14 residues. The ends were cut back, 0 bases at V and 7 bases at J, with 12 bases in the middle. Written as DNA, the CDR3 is TGTGCCAGCAGCTTAGATTGGCTACAGGGTGGCTACACCTTC. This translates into CASSLDWLQGGYTF.

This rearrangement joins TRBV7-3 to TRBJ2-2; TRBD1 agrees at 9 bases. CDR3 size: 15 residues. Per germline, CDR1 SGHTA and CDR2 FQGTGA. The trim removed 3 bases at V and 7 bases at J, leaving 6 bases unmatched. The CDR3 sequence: CASSLTGQGIGELFF. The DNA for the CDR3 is TGTGCCAGCAGCTTGACAGGACAGGGGATCGGGGAGCTGTTTTTT. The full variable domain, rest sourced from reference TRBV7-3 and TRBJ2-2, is GAGVSQTPSNKVTEKGKYVELRCDPISGHTALYWYRQSLGQGPEFLIYFQGTGAADDSGLPNDRFFAVRPEGSVSTLKIQRTERGDSAVYLCASSLTGQGIGELFFGEGSRLTVL.

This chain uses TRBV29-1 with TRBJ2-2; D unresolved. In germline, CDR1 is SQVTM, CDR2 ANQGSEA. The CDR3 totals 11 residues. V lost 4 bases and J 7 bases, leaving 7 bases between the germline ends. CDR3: CSVGEVGELFF. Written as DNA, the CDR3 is TGCAGCGTTGGAGAGGTCGGGGAGCTGTTTTTT.

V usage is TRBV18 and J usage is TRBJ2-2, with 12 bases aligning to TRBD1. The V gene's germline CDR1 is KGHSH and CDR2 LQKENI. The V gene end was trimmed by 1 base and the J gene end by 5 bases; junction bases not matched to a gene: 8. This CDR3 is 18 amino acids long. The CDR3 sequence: CASSPRKLGQGATGELFF. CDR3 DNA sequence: TGTGCCAGCTCACCACGAAAGTTGGGACAGGGGGCGACCGGGGAGCTGTTTTTT.

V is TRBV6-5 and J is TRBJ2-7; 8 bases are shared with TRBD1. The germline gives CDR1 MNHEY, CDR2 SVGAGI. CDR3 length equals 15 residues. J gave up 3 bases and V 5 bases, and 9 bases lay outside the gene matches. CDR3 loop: CASSSPGTGIYEQYF. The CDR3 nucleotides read TGTGCCAGCAGTAGCCCCGGGACAGGCATCTACGAGCAGTACTTC.

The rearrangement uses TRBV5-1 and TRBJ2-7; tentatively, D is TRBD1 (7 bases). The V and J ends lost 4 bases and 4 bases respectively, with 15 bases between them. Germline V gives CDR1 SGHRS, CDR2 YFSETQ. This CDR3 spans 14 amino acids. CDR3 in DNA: TGCGCCAGCAGCCTAGGGGGCGCGGGATACGAGCAGTACTTC. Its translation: CASSLGGAGYEQYF.

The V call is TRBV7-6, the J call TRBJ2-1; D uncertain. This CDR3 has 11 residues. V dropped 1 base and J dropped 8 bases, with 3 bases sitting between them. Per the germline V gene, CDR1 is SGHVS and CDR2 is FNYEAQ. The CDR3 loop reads CASSLDHEQFF. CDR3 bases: TGTGCCAGCAGCTTAGACCATGAGCAGTTCTTC.

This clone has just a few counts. The CDR3, as DNA: TGTGCCAGCAGTTGGGTTTTTGGGGATGAGCAGTTCTTC. Translation: CASSWVFGDEQFF. This sequence joins TRBV27 and TRBJ2-1; D not resolved. Trimming took 4 bases from V and 8 from J, leaving 12 bases between them. The CDR3 consists of 13 residues. Germline V gene data show CDR1 as MNHEY and CDR2 as SMNVEV (reference sequence).